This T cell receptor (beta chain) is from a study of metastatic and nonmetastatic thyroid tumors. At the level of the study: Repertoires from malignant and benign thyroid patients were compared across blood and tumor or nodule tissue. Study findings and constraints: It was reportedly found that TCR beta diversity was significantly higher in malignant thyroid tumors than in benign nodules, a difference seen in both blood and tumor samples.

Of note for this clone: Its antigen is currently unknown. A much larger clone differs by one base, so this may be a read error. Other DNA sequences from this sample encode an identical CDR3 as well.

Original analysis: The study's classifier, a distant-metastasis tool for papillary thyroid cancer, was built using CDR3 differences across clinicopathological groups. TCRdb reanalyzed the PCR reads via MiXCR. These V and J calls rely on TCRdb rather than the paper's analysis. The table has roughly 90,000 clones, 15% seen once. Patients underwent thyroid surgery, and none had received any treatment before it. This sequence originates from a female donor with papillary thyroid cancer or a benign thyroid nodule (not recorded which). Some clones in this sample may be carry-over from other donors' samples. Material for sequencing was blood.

The CDR3 spells CASSLIGGPITF. The CDR3, as DNA: TGTGCCAGCAGCTTGATTGGTGGCCCTATAACCTTC. The rearrangement uses TRBV5-6 and TRBJ2-7; the D is unclear. The CDR3 covers 12 residues. Per germline, CDR1 SGHDT and CDR2 YYEEEE.